Following are 2 T cell receptor beta chains from one sample sequenced in a study of identifying expanded T cells in peripheral blood. Here immunoSEQ multiplex PCR was the method, and the copy in TCRdb shows in-frame clones only, minus some. Of 100,000 or so clones in the sample, 80% to 90% are singletons; the top ten hold 16%. Sequencing was carried out using blood. Source of these receptors: a person aged 18 to 69 in good health.

V usage is TRBV5-8 and J usage is TRBJ2-2; 8 bases are shared with TRBD1. The V and J ends lost 7 bases and 3 bases, in that order; junction bases with no gene match: 5. Germline loops: CDR1 SGHTS, CDR2 YDEGEE. This CDR3 contains 14 residues. For the CDR3, the DNA is TGTGCCAGCCTGGACAGGGTTTACACCGGGGAGCTGTTTTTT. Protein sequence: CASLDRVYTGELFF.

J is TRBJ2-1 and V is TRBV10-3; the D is unclear. There are 14 residues in the CDR3. Trimming took 5 bases from V and 4 from J, leaving 12 bases between them. Germline V gene sequence: CDR1 ENHRY, CDR2 SYGVKD. CDR3 nucleotide sequence: TGTGCCATCAGTCAAGTGGGCCTTTACAATGAGCAGTTCTTC. Protein product: CAISQVGLYNEQFF.